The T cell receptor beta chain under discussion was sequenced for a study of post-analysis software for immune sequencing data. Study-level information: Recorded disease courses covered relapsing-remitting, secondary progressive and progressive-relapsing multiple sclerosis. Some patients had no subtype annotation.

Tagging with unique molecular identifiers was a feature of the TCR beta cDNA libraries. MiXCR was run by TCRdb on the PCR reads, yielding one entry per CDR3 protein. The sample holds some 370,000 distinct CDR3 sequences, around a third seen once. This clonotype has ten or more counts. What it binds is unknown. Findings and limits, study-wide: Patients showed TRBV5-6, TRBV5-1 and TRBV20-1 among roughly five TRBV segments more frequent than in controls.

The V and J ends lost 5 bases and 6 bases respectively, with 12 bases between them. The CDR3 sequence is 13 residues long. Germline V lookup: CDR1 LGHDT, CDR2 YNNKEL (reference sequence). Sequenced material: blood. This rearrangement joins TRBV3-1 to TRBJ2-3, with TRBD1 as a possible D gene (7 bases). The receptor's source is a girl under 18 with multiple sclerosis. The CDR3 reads CASSSRGADTQYF. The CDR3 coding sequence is TGTGCCAGCAGCTCCAGGGGGGCCGATACGCAGTATTTT.